This T cell receptor (beta chain) was recorded in a study of identical twins (dated by TCRdb to about 2016). With respect to the entire study: The study deep-sequenced TCR alpha and beta repertoires from monozygotic twins, unrelated adults of various ages and cord blood to test whether fetal clonotypes persist. To rule out contamination, the twin experiments were replicated at different times with different library preparation protocols. What the work shows at the level of the full study, not this receptor alone: Conclusions relied on cross-sectional statistical analysis, since the same donors could not be followed over many years. In monozygotic twins, recombination models systematically underestimated out-of-frame TCR alpha sharing, but the models matched the sharing seen between unrelated individuals. Fewer insertions were carried by abundant cord blood beta clonotypes; a weaker similar trend was observed in young adult naive repertoires, while no such trend was observed in memory repertoires. Excess twin sharing in beta out-of-frame sequences was weaker because fewer shared sequences lowered the signal-to-noise ratio. Compared with coincidental sharing between unrelated individuals, out-of-frame TCR alpha sequences shared between twins showed an excess of sequences with low generation probability. Zero-insertion analyses could be partly confounded by invariant T cells such as MAIT and iNKT, although diverse VJ usage argued against such confounding for most clonotypes.

This clonotype was detected a few times. No cognate antigen has been identified for it. No base-level quality is on record; no much larger clone is a single base apart. Taken from cysteine to phenylalanine, the CDR3 has 15 residues. The CDR3 DNA has 45 bases and is translated from base 1. V lost 0 bases and J lost 6 bases; the stretch between them is 12 bases long. The germline V gene specifies SGHRS as CDR1 and YFSETQ as CDR2. Library preparation was by 5' RACE. The data were produced on an Illumina HiSeq 2000. A universal primer binding site was introduced by template switching, and a unique molecular identifier was present in the final cDNA, enabling accurate counting of TCR cDNA molecules. First-strand cDNA for TCR alpha and beta chains was synthesized from specific primers in the conserved constant-segment region. To control for contamination, each cDNA library was double barcoded with a SMART-Mk sample barcode plus Illumina barcodes. TruSeq adapter sequences, together with Illumina sample barcodes, were added in two successive PCR steps. The TCR alpha and beta cDNA libraries were sequenced on the Illumina HiSeq platform using custom primers. The study's own analysis went as follows. Raw reads were processed with MiGEC to extract unique molecular identifiers, and MiXCR was used to determine CDR3 positions. For each individual, recombination models were inferred using an EM algorithm with the repgenHMM and IGoR tools. The analysis of shared clonotypes was done with the tcR package in R, with sharing normalized by the product of cloneset sizes. Out-of-frame nonproductive sequences were analyzed to study raw recombination free of thymic and clonal selection effects. TCRdb itself trimmed the public reads at Q25 with fastp, ran MiXCR and retained productive beta chains. Each record represents a unique CDR3 protein, reported with the most common genes and DNA among its rows. The V and J calls here are based on TCRdb, not the publication. For this sample the table gives 400,000 to 500,000 distinct CDR3 sequences, of which around 15% were detected only once. The ten top clones hold approximately 0.98% of the sample.

Every donor was a healthy Caucasian. Three pairs of female monozygotic twins, all aged about 18 to 29 years, made up the twin cohort. CD4+ and CD8+ T cell populations were isolated with positive isolation kits from Invitrogen. This sample was shared with a second study, whose subject was yellow fever vaccine responses in identical twins. Looking at the second paper: The authors reported that the T cell response to vaccination in identical twins appeared partly convergent and partly personalized. In the study, vaccine-responding T cell clones were precisely tracked in identical twins.

The clonotype comes from a woman between 18 and 30 years old in good health. Sample: CD4+ T cells sorted from blood. Recombination connected TRBV5-1 to TRBJ2-2; a tentative D match to TRBD1 spans 5 bases. The nucleotide sequence is given as TGCGCCAGCAGCTTGGAGGCAGGGCGTGCCGGGGAGCTGTTTTTT. Translated, it reads CASSLEAGRAGELFF.